This TCR beta chain derives from a study of blood T cell repertoires in COVID-19. Study-wide background: From the United States, Italy and Spain came samples of acute and convalescent COVID-19.

In the authors' workflow: Researchers report that nucleated cell counts were estimated from reference gene primer amplification. Method: immunoSEQ multiplex PCR; TCRdb's copy keeps in-frame clones and lacks some. V and J calls and clone size follow that table, whereas D and trimming were derived from the DNA. The sample lists some 320,000 clones, 87% occurring once. The cohort comprised adults aged about 18 to 100 years residing in about two dozen US areas. The study assigned cohorts using participant-reported clinical history. The CDR3 contains 15 residues. Germline values: CDR1 SGHAT, CDR2 FQNNGV. Trimming took 5 bases from V and 6 from J, leaving 18 bases between them.

V gene TRBV11-2 combines with J gene TRBJ2-3, with D tentatively TRBD1 (5 bases). The sample taken for sequencing was PBMCs or T cells enriched from blood (not recorded which). The clonotype comes from a woman between 25 and 40 years old who had recovered from COVID-19. The CDR3 region is CASSPRQFSRDTQYF. The CDR3 nucleotides are TGTGCCAGCAGCCCTCGACAGTTCAGCCGGGATACGCAGTATTTT.